One T cell receptor beta chain is described in this entry. CDR1 and CDR2 (germline): SGHNT, YYREEE (reference sequence). Trimming removed 0 bases from V and 4 bases from J; junction bases left unmatched: 7. This CDR3 region has 17 residues. This sample was included in a study of OX40 agonist ivuxolimab in advanced cancers. Assay: immunoSEQ multiplex PCR; the TCRdb copy retains only in-frame clones and omits some. The sample includes 75,000 to 100,000 clones, around nine tenths seen only once; the top ten take 0.4% to 0.65%. The receptor was derived from an adult with an advanced solid tumor such as melanoma, head and neck, liver or kidney cancer. The input for sequencing was CD4+ or CD8+ T cells sorted from blood, taken in a trial of the OX40 agonist ivuxolimab. This sequence joins TRBV5-4 and TRBJ1-2; 12 bases match TRBD1. As DNA, the CDR3 is TGTGCCAGCAGCTTGGTTGGGACAGGGGGCTTCAGCTATGGCTACACCTTC. It codes for CASSLVGTGGFSYGYTF.